This T cell receptor (beta chain) was sequenced for a study of CD8 T cells in Susac syndrome. Sequencing targeted TCR beta in T cells from blood (CD8+ and CD4+). TEMRA cells were FACS-enriched, with CD8+ and CD4+ T cells isolated negatively. An amount of RNA that ranged from roughly 0.5 to 1 ug was reverse transcribed with random hexamers. An immunoSEQ multiplex PCR amplified TCR beta CDR3 over 54 Vbeta and 13 Jbeta. MiXCR, applied by TCRdb to the immunoSEQ multiplex PCR reads, yields one record per CDR3 protein. The table shows approximately 280,000 distinct CDR3 sequences, with about 85% occurring only once. This clonotype was picked up a small number of times. The germline CDR1 and CDR2 sequences are MNHNS and SASEGT. This CDR3 is built from 14 residues. Trimming removed 6 bases from V and 0 bases from J, with 9 bases in between.

Specimen: CD8+ T cells from PBMCs. The V call is TRBV6-1, the J call TRBJ2-1; D ambiguous. This TCR derives from a human donor with multiple sclerosis. The CDR3 sequence is CASSGSISYNEQFF. The CDR3 region has the DNA TGTGCCAGCAGCGGGTCCATCTCCTACAATGAGCAGTTCTTC.